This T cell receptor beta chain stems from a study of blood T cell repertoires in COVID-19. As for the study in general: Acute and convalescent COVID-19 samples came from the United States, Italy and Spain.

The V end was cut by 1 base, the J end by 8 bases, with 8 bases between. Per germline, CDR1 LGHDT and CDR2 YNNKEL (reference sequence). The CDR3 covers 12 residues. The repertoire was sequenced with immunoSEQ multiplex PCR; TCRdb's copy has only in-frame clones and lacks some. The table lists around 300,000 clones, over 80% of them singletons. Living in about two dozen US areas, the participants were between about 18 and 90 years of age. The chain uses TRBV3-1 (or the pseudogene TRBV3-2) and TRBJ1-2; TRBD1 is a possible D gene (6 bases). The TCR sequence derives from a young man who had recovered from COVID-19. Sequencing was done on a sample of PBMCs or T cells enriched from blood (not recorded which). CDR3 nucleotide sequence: TGTGCCAGCAGCCAAGCACAGGGAGGCTACACCTTC. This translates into CASSQAQGGYTF.